The rows below give T cell receptor beta chains drawn from one sample of a study of T-cell memory formation after mild COVID-19. One entry per CDR3 protein results from TCRdb running MiXCR on the 5' RACE reads. The sample shows 250,000 to 350,000 distinct CDR3 sequences, more than 13% of them seen only once. The sequenced sample consisted of PBMCs or a T cell subset sorted from them (not recorded which). These receptor sequences come from a man in his late teens or twenties who had mild COVID-19 (a few samples of this study predate the infection). Cell type and time point are not known. Both conserved end residues are part of each CDR3. Fields, in order: J gene, V gene, D gene, clone size, CDR3 DNA, CDR3 protein. D genes are given only for firm matches. Some rows mark clone size as missing; the rest say once, few, many or name a class of expanded clone.

TRBJ1-2,TRBV6-2/TRBV6-3,-,few,TGTGCCAGCAGTTACGCGGGCGAGGACGGCTACACCTTC,CASSYAGEDGYTF
TRBJ1-5,TRBV18,-,few,TGTGCCAGCTCACCACCGGGCCCTCCGAATCAGCCCCAGCATTTT,CASSPPGPPNQPQHF
TRBJ1-1,TRBV9,TRBD1,-,TGTGCCAGCAGCGCAGCCGGGACAGGGGACACTGAAGCTTTCTTT,CASSAAGTGDTEAFF
TRBJ2-5,TRBV20-1,-,few,TGCAGTGCTGGTACAAGGGAAGAGACCCAGTACTTC,CSAGTREETQYF
TRBJ1-2,TRBV4-2,TRBD1,-,TGTGCCAGCAGCCAAAGGACAGGGGATGGCTACACCTTC,CASSQRTGDGYTF
TRBJ2-3,TRBV2,TRBD2,-,TGTGCCAGCATGACGGGGGGGCCCCCAGATACGCAGTATTTT,CASMTGGPPDTQYF
TRBJ2-5,TRBV5-1,TRBD2,few,TGCGCCAGCACCGTAGCGGGGGAAGAGACCCAGTACTTC,CASTVAGEETQYF
TRBJ1-2,TRBV6-5,-,-,TGTGCCAGCAGTTCGACTACAGGGACCTTTTATGGCTACACCTTC,CASSSTTGTFYGYTF
TRBJ2-5,TRBV20-1,TRBD1,few,TGCAGTGCCCGAATAAGACAGGGACAAGAGACCCAGTACTTC,CSARIRQGQETQYF
TRBJ2-1,TRBV5-1,TRBD1,-,TGCGCCAGCAGCGGTGGGACAGGGGGCTTTTACGATGAGCAGTTCTTC,CASSGGTGGFYDEQFF
TRBJ1-2,TRBV7-2,-,few,TGTGCCAGCAGCTTCCGGGGTTATGGCTACACCTTC,CASSFRGYGYTF
TRBJ2-5,TRBV12-3/TRBV12-4,TRBD1,few,TGTGCCAGCAGGTTGGGACAGGCCCGCGAGACCCAGTACTTC,CASRLGQARETQYF
TRBJ2-2,TRBV20-1,TRBD2,few,TGCAGTGCTGCAGAAGCGGGGCTAAACACCGGGGAGCTGTTTTTT,CSAAEAGLNTGELFF
TRBJ2-3,TRBV20-1,-,-,TGCAGTGCTAGAGCCCCCAGGCAAGGTCAACCCACAGATACGCAGTATTTT,CSARAPRQGQPTDTQYF
TRBJ2-7,TRBV15,-,many,TGTGCCACCAGCAGAGGGGGCAGGGGGGTATACGAGCAGTACTTC,CATSRGGRGVYEQYF
TRBJ2-1,TRBV5-1,-,many,TGCGCCAGCAGCTTGGAGCGTAGCTCCTACAATGAGCAGTTCTTC,CASSLERSSYNEQFF
TRBJ1-5,TRBV4-2,-,-,TGTGCCAGCAGCCAAGTTTGGGGCAGGCCCCAGCATTTT,CASSQVWGRPQHF
TRBJ2-3,TRBV25-1,-,-,TGTGCCAGCAGTGAAGGCATTCGGCTAGCCACAGATACGCAGTATTTT,CASSEGIRLATDTQYF
TRBJ2-1,TRBV6-5,-,few,TGTGCCAGCAGTTATCGCGGGGTCCAGTTCTTC,CASSYRGVQFF
TRBJ2-1,TRBV28,-,few,TGTGCCAGCAGCTTTACAGGGATACAGTTCTTC,CASSFTGIQFF
TRBJ2-7,TRBV24-1,-,few,TGTGCCACCAGTGGGACTGCAGAGGAGCAGTACTTC,CATSGTAEEQYF
TRBJ1-5,TRBV15,-,many,TGTGCCACCAGCAGAGATCAGGGCAGGGTTGGTCAGCCCCAGCATTTT,CATSRDQGRVGQPQHF
TRBJ2-3,TRBV15,-,-,TGTGCCACCAGCAGGAGTGCCTCGGGACCCTTCATCACAGATACGCAGTATTTT,CATSRSASGPFITDTQYF
TRBJ2-7,TRBV28,TRBD1,few,TGTGCCAGCAACCTGTTGGGACAGGGGTCCCACGAGCAGTACTTC,CASNLLGQGSHEQYF
TRBJ2-7,TRBV5-6,TRBD2,-,TGTGCCAGCAGCCGAGCGGGGTCGGTCTACGAGCAGTACTTC,CASSRAGSVYEQYF
TRBJ1-3,TRBV7-2,-,many,TGTGCCAGCAGCTACCTCGGGGGTTCTGGAAACACCATATATTTT,CASSYLGGSGNTIYF
TRBJ2-1,TRBV2,-,-,TGTGCCAGCAGTGGGGAAAATGAGCAGTTCTTC,CASSGENEQFF
TRBJ1-6,TRBV15,-,-,TGTGCCACCAGCAGACAGTCTGGCTCACCCCTCCACTTT,CATSRQSGSPLHF
TRBJ2-1,TRBV7-6,-,many,TGTGCCAGCAGTTCACGATATAAGAGCTCCTACAATGAGCAGTTCTTC,CASSSRYKSSYNEQFF
TRBJ2-7,TRBV20-1,-,few,TGCAGTGCTAGAGAAGGTATGCAGAGAGGCTACGAGCAGTACTTC,CSAREGMQRGYEQYF
TRBJ2-1,TRBV7-2,TRBD1,few,TGTGCCAGCAGCCTGATGGACAGGCCTTGGGATGAGCAGTTCTTC,CASSLMDRPWDEQFF
TRBJ2-5,TRBV10-3,TRBD2,once,TGTGCCGCCAGTCGGGGGGGCCGTACCCAAGAGACCCAGTACTTC,CAASRGGRTQETQYF
TRBJ2-5,TRBV19,-,-,TGTGCCAGTAGTACCGAAAAACAACTATTTGGGACCCAGTACTTC,CASSTEKQLFGTQYF
TRBJ1-1,TRBV10-1,TRBD1,-,TGCGCCAGCAGTAGGACAGGGGCCGCCACTGAAGCTTTCTTT,CASSRTGAATEAFF
TRBJ1-3,TRBV4-3,-,few,TGCGCCAGCAGCCAAGATCATGCGTTTTCTGGAAACACCATATATTTT,CASSQDHAFSGNTIYF
TRBJ1-2,TRBV6-2/TRBV6-3,-,few,TGTGCCAGCACCCAGGGGAGTTTTGGCTACACCTTC,CASTQGSFGYTF